The next 11 T cell receptor beta chains were all read from a single sample in a study of cytomegalovirus exposure and HLA in healthy donors. Primers included in the PCR were 60 Vbeta and 13 Jbeta primers. Measured with immunoSEQ multiplex PCR; TCRdb has only the in-frame clones, and not every one. The table shows about 130,000 clones, with around 85% occurring only once. Sequencing was carried out using PBMCs. The receptors come from a boy aged 10-17 years in good health and CMV-seronegative.

The chain uses TRBV5-8 and TRBJ1-5; unclear D gene. The germline V gene encodes CDR1 SGHTS and CDR2 YDEGEE. CDR3 length: 15 residues. The V and J ends lost 5 bases and 0 bases respectively, with 12 bases between them. The CDR3 nucleotides read TGTGCCAGCAGACCGCTGGAGATTAGCAATCAGCCCCAGCATTTT. It specifies CASRPLEISNQPQHF. The complete variable domain, with remaining parts taken from reference TRBV5-8 and TRBJ1-5, reads EAGVTQSPTHLIKTRGQQATLRCSPISGHTSVYWYQQALGLGLQFLLWYDEGEERNRGNFPPRFSGRQFPNYSSELNVNALELEDSALYLCASRPLEISNQPQHFGDGTRLSIL.

This sequence joins TRBV2 and TRBJ1-2, with D hard to call. The CDR3 length is 12 residues. The germline V gene encodes CDR1 SNHLY and CDR2 FYNNEI. V dropped 6 bases and J dropped 4 bases, with 9 bases sitting between them. CDR3 bases: TGTGCCAGCAGGCCTGCAGGCTATGGCTACACCTTC. Protein sequence: CASRPAGYGYTF.

This rearrangement joins TRBV4-3 to TRBJ2-7; maybe TRBD1 (6 bases). The CDR3 runs 15 residues. Deletions cut 1 base from V and 2 bases from J, with 12 bases between. Germline V gives CDR1 LGHNA, CDR2 YSLEER. CDR3 region: CASSQGSDSPYEQYF. DNA for the CDR3: TGCGCCAGCAGCCAAGGGTCGGACAGCCCCTACGAGCAGTACTTC.

J is TRBJ1-6 and V is TRBV7-2; unclear D gene. V lost 4 bases and J lost 5, with 6 bases in between. Per the germline V gene, CDR1 is SGHTA and CDR2 is FQGNSA. The CDR3 has 13 amino acids. The DNA of the CDR3 is TGTGCCAGCAGCTCTTATAATAATTCACCCCTCCACTTT. Protein product: CASSSYNNSPLHF.

This chain uses TRBV25-1 with TRBJ2-7; 9 bases map to TRBD2. Germline V lookup: CDR1 MGHDK, CDR2 SYGVNS. The V and J ends lost 3 bases and 6 bases, in that order; junction bases with no gene match: 15. The CDR3 covers 17 residues. The CDR3: CASSDPHRTSEVSEQYF. For the CDR3, the DNA is TGTGCCAGCAGTGACCCCCACCGGACTAGCGAAGTAAGCGAGCAGTACTTC.

The rearrangement joins TRBV5-1 to TRBJ2-3; 10 nucleotides agree with TRBD1. From germline, CDR1 is SGHRS and CDR2 YFSETQ. V shed 4 bases, J shed 1 base, and the junction held 3 bases outside the gene matches. The CDR3 runs to 15 residues. CDR3 nucleotide sequence: TGCGCCAGCAGCGAAGGACAGGGGGGCACAGATACGCAGTATTTT. This sequence encodes CASSEGQGGTDTQYF. Combining the CDR3 with reference TRBV5-1 and TRBJ2-3 gives the whole variable domain KAGVTQTPRYLIKTRGQQVTLSCSPISGHRSVSWYQQTPGQGLQFLFEYFSETQRNKGNFPGRFSGRQFSNSRSEMNVSTLELGDSALYLCASSEGQGGTDTQYFGPGTRLTVL.

The V and J genes are TRBV9 and TRBJ2-7, with D possibly being TRBD2 (5 bases). The CDR3 is 14 residues long. V was shortened by 4 bases and J by 3 bases, with 14 bases between the two germline ends. Germline loops: CDR1 SGDLS, CDR2 YYNGEE. CDR3 amino acids: CASSPEGLVYEQYF. CDR3 DNA: TGTGCCAGCAGCCCCGAAGGACTGGTCTACGAGCAGTACTTC.

J is TRBJ2-1 and V is TRBV7-9, with D maybe TRBD2 (6 bases). The V and J ends lost 3 bases and 5 bases respectively, with 20 bases between them. CDR1 is SEHNR and CDR2 is FQNEAQ in the germline V gene (reference sequence). This CDR3 comprises 17 residues. The CDR3 sequence: CASSFQKRRGGNNEQFF. In DNA form, the CDR3 reads TGTGCCAGCAGCTTTCAGAAACGACGTGGGGGGAACAATGAGCAGTTCTTC.

The chain's CDR3 is CASSHLSGSPAKNIQYF. As DNA, the CDR3 is TGCGCCAGCAGCCATCTTAGCGGGAGTCCCGCCAAAAACATTCAGTACTTC. The rearrangement links TRBV4-3 to TRBJ2-4, with 9 bases fitting TRBD2. The CDR3 totals 17 residues. Germline CDR1 is LGHNA and CDR2 is YSLEER. The ends lost 3 bases at V and 1 base at J; junction bases unmatched: 7.

The CDR3 is CASSFRDSSYNEQFF. CDR3 DNA sequence: TGTGCCAGTAGTTTCCGGGACAGCTCCTACAATGAGCAGTTCTTC. The chain is built from TRBV19 and TRBJ2-1, with 7 bases matching TRBD1. With 5 bases clipped from V and 0 bases from J, the junction kept 4 bases outside the gene matches. The CDR3 has 15 residues. CDR1 and CDR2 from the germline V gene are LNHDA and SQIVND (reference sequence).

V usage is TRBV5-8 and J usage is TRBJ1-2, with 7 bases identical to TRBD1. Germline CDR1 SGHTS, CDR2 YDEGEE. V shed 4 bases, J shed 4 bases, and the junction held 7 bases outside the gene matches. This CDR3 has 14 amino acids. The CDR3, as DNA: TGTGCCAGCAGCCACCGACAGGGAGCCTATGGCTACACCTTC. It codes for CASSHRQGAYGYTF.